These T cell receptor beta chains were read from a single sample in a study of CXCR3-negative and CXCR3-positive naive CD8 T cells. Reanalyzing the 5' RACE reads, TCRdb keeps one entry per CDR3 protein, without DNA. Recorded for this sample: about 53,000 distinct CDR3 sequences. The specimen was naive CXCR3- CD8+ T cells from blood. The receptors here all came from a human donor in good health. Some clones in this sample may be carry-over from other donors' samples. Both conserved end residues are part of each CDR3.

v_call,cdr3_length,j_call,cdr3_aa
TRBV6-5,15,TRBJ2-7,CASSYYTGGIYEQYF
TRBV27,14,TRBJ1-6,CASSSPDRPSPLHF
TRBV3-1,11,TRBJ2-1,CASSQAQRQFF
TRBV7-9,14,TRBJ1-4,CASSSTGANEKLFF
TRBV15,14,TRBJ2-3,CATSRVRVADTQYF
TRBV6-6,14,TRBJ2-5,CASSYLVGQETQYF
TRBV14,13,TRBJ2-7,CASSQDAHHEQYF
TRBV5-6,15,TRBJ2-7,CASSLDPRSGNEQYF
TRBV20-1,12,TRBJ2-7,CSALDSPDEQYF
TRBV18,13,TRBJ1-4,CASSPDDSEKLFF
TRBV18,13,TRBJ2-3,CASSRGSTATQYF
TRBV6-5,14,TRBJ2-7,CASSYRAGAYEQYF
TRBV21-1,17,TRBJ2-1,CASSKLGGGENYNEQFF
TRBV4-2,12,TRBJ2-7,CASSLPGDEQYF